The sequence of this T cell receptor (beta chain) was determined in a study of blood T cells in healthy people across ages. The CDR3 is made up of 17 amino acids. CDR1 and CDR2 (germline): SNHLY, FYNNEI. Notes on this clonotype: A junction end diverges from the germline sequence, so it may reflect a read error.

A sample-barcoded 5' primer and a J-beta primer mix were used in a second PCR of roughly 6 to 11 cycles. Each CDR3 protein gets one entry after TCRdb re-called the 5' RACE reads with MiXCR. Among approximately 1.5 million distinct CDR3 sequences listed, less than 45% were seen once. The sequenced sample was blood. The sequence was collected from a woman under 30 in good health. The chain links TRBV2 to TRBJ1-1; D is unclear. CDR3 sequence: CAAKIVRTMSMNNEAFF. In DNA form, the CDR3 reads TGTGCCGCCAAAATCGTCAGGACGATGAGCATGAACAATGAAGCTTTCTTT. The whole variable domain, remainder taken from reference TRBV2 and TRBJ1-1, is EPEVTQTPSHQVTQMGQEVILRCVPISNHLYFYWYRQILGQKVEFLVSFYNNEISEKSEIFDDQFSVERPDGSNFTLKIRSTKLEDSAMYFCAAKIVRTMSMNNEAFFGQGTRLTVV.